The present T cell receptor (beta chain) was sequenced within a study of T cells in Graves' hyperthyroidism and ophthalmopathy. Study results and caveats: Ophthalmopathy onset followed model prediction by a median approximately 6.2 months.

Comment on this clonotype: Its cognate antigen is unknown.

Regions amplified from RNA transcripts were the TCR beta CDR3 regions. Using the HTBI primer set, a first-round RT-PCR was run on the TCR CDR3. TCRdb processed the multiplex PCR reads anew with MiXCR; each CDR3 protein has one entry. The table includes 130,000 to 150,000 distinct CDR3 sequences, less than 25% detected once. Looked up from germline, CDR1 is MNHNS and CDR2 is SASEGT. V was clipped by 6 bases and J by 5 bases; unmatched bases: 9. This CDR3 is built from 15 residues. This receptor was taken from a woman in her fifties or sixties with Graves' hyperthyroidism that later progressed to Graves' ophthalmopathy. The V call is TRBV6-1, the J call TRBJ2-4; 8 bases match TRBD1. The sequencing input was blood. For the CDR3, the DNA is TGTGCCAGCAGAGGTGACAGGGGTAGTGAAAACATTCAGTACTTC. Amino acid sequence: CASRGDRGSENIQYF.